This TCR beta chain was documented in a study of T-cell reconstitution after alpha-beta-depleted transplantation in children. V shed 6 bases, J shed 3 bases, and the junction held 5 bases outside the gene matches. The CDR3 length is 12 residues. The germline CDR1 and CDR2 sequences are SQVTM and ANQGSEA. This sample's TCRbeta library carried unique molecular identifier barcodes. TCRdb used MiXCR to reprocess the PCR reads, holding one entry per CDR3 protein. The table records about 500,000 distinct CDR3 sequences, approximately 29% of them present only once. In this sample, this clonotype turned up a few times.

The specimen was PBMCs from the stem cell graft donor, collected from the stem cell graft. V is TRBV29-1 and J is TRBJ2-7; 7 nucleotides agree with TRBD1. The clonotype originates from a human donor who donated a stem cell graft to a child with aplastic anemia. CDR3 DNA: TGCAGCGTACAGGGGTTTTACTACGAGCAGTACTTC. It yields the protein CSVQGFYYEQYF.